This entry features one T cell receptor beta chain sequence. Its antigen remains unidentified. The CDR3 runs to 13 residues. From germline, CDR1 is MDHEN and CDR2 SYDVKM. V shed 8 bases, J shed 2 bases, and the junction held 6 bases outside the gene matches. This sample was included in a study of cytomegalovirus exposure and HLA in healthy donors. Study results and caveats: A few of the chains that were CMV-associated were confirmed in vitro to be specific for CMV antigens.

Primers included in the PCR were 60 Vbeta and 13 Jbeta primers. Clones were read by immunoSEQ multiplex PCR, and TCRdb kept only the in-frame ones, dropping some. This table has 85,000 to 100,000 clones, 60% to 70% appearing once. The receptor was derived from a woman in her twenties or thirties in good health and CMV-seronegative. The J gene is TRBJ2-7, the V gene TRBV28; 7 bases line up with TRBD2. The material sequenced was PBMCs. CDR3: CASRSGTTYEQYF. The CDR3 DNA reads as TGTGCCAGCCGGTCCGGGACTACCTACGAGCAGTACTTC. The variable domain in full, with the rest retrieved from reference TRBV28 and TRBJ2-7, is DVKVTQSSRYLVKRTGEKVFLECVQDMDHENMFWYRQDPGLGLRLIYFSYDVKMKEKGDIPEGYSVSREKKERFSLILESASTNQTSMYLCASRSGTTYEQYFGPGTRLTVT.